This TCR beta chain was obtained from a study of neurological immune-mediated disorders. CDR1 is MNHNY and CDR2 is SVGAGI in the germline V gene (reference sequence). This CDR3 has 15 residues. With V trimmed by 5 bases and J by 0 bases, 2 bases remained unmatched. 5'RACE employing 10-nucleotide random UMIs yielded the cDNA. TCRdb called the 5' RACE reads again in MiXCR, with one record for every CDR3 protein. Found here are 65,000 to 95,000 distinct CDR3 sequences, 5% to 5.5% of them singletons; the top ten hold 2% to 2.5%. Study findings and constraints: With the multiple sclerosis repertoire cluster, none of the clinical or MRI features showed an association.

This clonotype was seen many times. Antigen unknown. Sequencing was performed on PBMCs. This chain connects TRBV6-6 to TRBJ2-7; TRBD2 aligns across 12 bases. This clonotype was sampled from a woman under 40 with multiple sclerosis. The CDR3 DNA sequence: TGTGCCAGCAGTAAGACTAGCGGGAGCTCCTACGAGCAGTACGTC. Protein: CASSKTSGSSYEQYV.